A selection of T cell receptor beta chains follows, all from one sample in a study of OX40 agonist ivuxolimab in advanced cancers. Clones were sequenced by immunoSEQ multiplex PCR, and TCRdb holds only the in-frame ones, with some missing. The sample lists tens of thousands of clones, more than 85% occurring once. Material: CD4+ or CD8+ T cells sorted from blood, obtained in a trial of the OX40 agonist ivuxolimab. These receptors originate from an adult with an advanced solid tumor such as melanoma, head and neck, liver or kidney cancer. CDR3s leave out the opening cysteine and the closing phenylalanine or tryptophan. Expanded clones get a size class; other rows say once, few or many, or leave the size out.

j_call clone_size v_call cdr3_aa
TRBJ1-1 . TRBV11-2 ASSLEPGTNTEAF
TRBJ1-2 . TRBV6-1 ASSSGIRYGYT
TRBJ2-4 once TRBV25-1 ASSDQNIQY
TRBJ1-2 . TRBV4-1 ASSQRQGLIVDGYT
TRBJ1-4 . TRBV4-1 ASNQGARYEKLF
TRBJ1-2 few TRBV9 ASSVGPDYGYT
TRBJ2-3 . TRBV18 ASSPPGQGRTDTQY
TRBJ2-6 . TRBV6-5 ASRKGQMGANVLT
TRBJ1-3 . TRBV5-1 ASSEQGGNTIY
TRBJ2-4 . TRBV7-2 ASSFSGVLAKNIQY